This TCR beta chain stems from a study of blood T cells in healthy people across ages. The authors ran a second PCR of 7 to 11 cycles using a sample-barcoded 5' primer and a J-beta primer mix. A single record per CDR3 protein comes from TCRdb applying MiXCR to the 5' RACE reads. The profile shows about 1.5 million distinct CDR3 sequences, 42% of them singletons. Trimming pared 4 bases from V and 11 bases from J, leaving 29 bases between. The CDR3 consists of 17 residues. The germline V gene has CDR1 MGHRA and CDR2 YSYEKL. The rearrangement joins TRBV4-1 to TRBJ2-5; D ambiguous. Source material: blood. The source of this sequence is a woman between 18 and 29 years old in good health. This CDR3 is CASSRNVGFHPENEQYF. CDR3 nucleotide sequence: TGCGCCAGCAGCCGGAACGTGGGTTTCCACCCCGAGAATGAGCAGTACTTC.